In its sample, the clone carrying this TCR beta chain was seen a few times. The antigen is undetermined. The data belong to a study of CD8+ T cells in alopecia areata. Study overall: Treated patients swallowed 5 to 10 mg of oral tofacitinib twice daily. Study-level results: Besides other cells, scalp samples also yield sequences of resident alphabeta T cells from normal skin.

The authors extracted RNA and reverse transcribed it into cDNA as the sequencing template. TCRdb's copy holds only in-frame clones and misses some; the assay was immunoSEQ multiplex PCR. The table records about 180,000 clones, about three fifths of them present only once. Treatment in this sample: oral pan-JAK inhibitor, 5-10 mg twice daily. Trimming took 4 bases from V and 10 from J; bases not matched to a gene: 13. The germline V gene has CDR1 SGHRS and CDR2 YFSETQ. The CDR3 totals 16 residues. The sample in question was CD4+ T cells sorted from blood, obtained at approximately week 60, from a patient treated with tofacitinib. The chain is built from TRBV5-1 and TRBJ2-1; 11 bases map to TRBD2. This sequence was found in a human donor with alopecia areata. CDR3 sequence reads: CASSPMASSGGLEQFF. The CDR3 region has the DNA TGCGCCAGCAGCCCCATGGCGTCTAGCGGGGGGCTGGAGCAGTTCTTC.